This T cell receptor beta chain was documented in a study of T cells in Graves' hyperthyroidism and ophthalmopathy. Template material for amplifying TCR beta CDR3 regions consisted of RNA transcripts. The HTBI primer set drove a first-round RT-PCR of the TCR CDR3. TCRdb re-derived calls from the multiplex PCR reads in MiXCR, one entry per CDR3 protein. The data contain about 350,000 distinct CDR3 sequences, roughly 17% of them seen just once; the ten biggest clones take up around a third. The CDR3 contains 11 residues. Trimming stripped 8 bases from V and 5 bases from J, with 9 bases between. Germline values: CDR1 ENHRY, CDR2 SYGVKD. Many counts were recorded for this clonotype. For the diagnoses, clinical symptoms, serum thyroxine and TRAb, thyroid ultrasound and orbital computed tomography were used. When hyperthyroidism was first diagnosed, the blood sample was taken, preceding any ophthalmopathy symptoms.

Sequenced sample: blood. This chain connects TRBV10-3 to TRBJ2-5; D unclear. The clonotype originates from a young woman with Graves' hyperthyroidism that later progressed to Graves' ophthalmopathy. The CDR3 region has the DNA TGTGCCATCCGAGACGACGAGACCCAGTACTTC. Residues: CAIRDDETQYF.